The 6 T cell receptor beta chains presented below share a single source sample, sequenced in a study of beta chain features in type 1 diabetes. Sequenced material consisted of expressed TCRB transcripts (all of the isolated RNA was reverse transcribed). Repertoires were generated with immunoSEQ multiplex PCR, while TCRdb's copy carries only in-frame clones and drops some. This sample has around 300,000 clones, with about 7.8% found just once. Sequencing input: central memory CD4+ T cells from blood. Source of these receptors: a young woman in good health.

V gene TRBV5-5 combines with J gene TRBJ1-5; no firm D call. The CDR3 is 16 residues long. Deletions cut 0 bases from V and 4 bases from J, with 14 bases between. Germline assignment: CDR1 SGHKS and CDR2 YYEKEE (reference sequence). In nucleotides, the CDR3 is TGTGCCAGCAGCTTGGTGTGGGAGGGATGGAATCAGCCCCAGCATTTT. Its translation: CASSLVWEGWNQPQHF.

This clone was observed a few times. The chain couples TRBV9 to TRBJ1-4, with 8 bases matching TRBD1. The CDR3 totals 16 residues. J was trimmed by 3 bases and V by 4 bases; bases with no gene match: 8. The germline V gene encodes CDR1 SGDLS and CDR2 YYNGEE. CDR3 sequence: CASSLDRGISNEKLFF. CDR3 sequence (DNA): TGTGCCAGCAGCCTCGACAGGGGTATATCTAATGAAAAACTGTTTTTT.

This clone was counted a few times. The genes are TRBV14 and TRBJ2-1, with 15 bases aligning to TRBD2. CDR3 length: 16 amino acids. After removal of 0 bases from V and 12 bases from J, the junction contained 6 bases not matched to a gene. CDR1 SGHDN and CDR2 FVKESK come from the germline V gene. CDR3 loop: CASSQDLGLAGGRQFF. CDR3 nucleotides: TGTGCCAGCAGCCAAGATTTGGGACTAGCGGGAGGTAGGCAGTTCTTC.

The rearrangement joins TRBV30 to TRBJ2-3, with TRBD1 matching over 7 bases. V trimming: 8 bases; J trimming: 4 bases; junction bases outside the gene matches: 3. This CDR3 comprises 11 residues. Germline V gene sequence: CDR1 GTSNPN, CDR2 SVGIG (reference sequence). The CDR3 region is CAQTGSDTQYF. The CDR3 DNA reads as TGTGCCCAGACAGGGTCAGATACGCAGTATTTT.

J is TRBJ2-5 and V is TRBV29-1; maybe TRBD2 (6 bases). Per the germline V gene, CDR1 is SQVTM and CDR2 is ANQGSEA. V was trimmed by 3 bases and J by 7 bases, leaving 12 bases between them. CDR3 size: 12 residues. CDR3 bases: TGCAGCGTTGATAGGATGGAGGGGACCCAGTACTTC. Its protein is CSVDRMEGTQYF.

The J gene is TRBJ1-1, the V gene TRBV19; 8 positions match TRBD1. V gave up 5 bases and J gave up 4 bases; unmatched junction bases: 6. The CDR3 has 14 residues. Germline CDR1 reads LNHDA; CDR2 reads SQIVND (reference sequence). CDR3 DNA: TGTGCCAGTAGTTCGGGACAGGAATCCACTGAAGCTTTCTTT. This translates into CASSSGQESTEAFF.